This T cell receptor (beta chain) emerged from a study of T cell repertoires in cytomegalovirus infection. About the research overall: Through public TCR beta signatures, both CMV infection and matching HLA type were indicated.

MiXCR, run by TCRdb on the reads, gives a single entry per CDR3 protein. This sample yields approximately 250,000 distinct CDR3 sequences, of which over 20% are seen a single time; around a sixth belongs to the top ten. The germline V gene encodes CDR1 DFQATT and CDR2 SNEGSKA (reference sequence). V lost 6 bases, J lost 3 bases, and 9 bases stayed unmatched. The length of the CDR3 is 16 residues. This chain links TRBV20-1 with TRBJ2-1; TRBD2 matches 12 bases. Input material: CD8+ T cells from PBMCs. The TCR was taken from a human donor in good health (CMV status not recorded). Some clones in this sample may be carry-over from other donors' samples. For the CDR3, the DNA is TGCAGTGCCGTCCCGACTAGCGGGGGACACTACAATGAGCAGTTCTTC. It translates to CSAVPTSGGHYNEQFF.